The entry below gives a single TCR beta chain sequence along with its context. Its antigen is still unknown. The sample comes from a study of somatic mutations in cytotoxic T cells in rheumatoid arthritis. The study's findings and limits: Only rheumatoid arthritis patients, not healthy controls, showed CD8+ clonality increasing with age. Slight TRBV07 underrepresentation in rheumatoid arthritis patients went unadjusted for multiple comparisons.

Germline CDR1 SGHVS, CDR2 FNYEAQ. CDR3 length equals 17 residues. The V segment lost 5 bases and the J segment 4 bases; nucleotides outside the gene matches: 12. Using immunoSEQ multiplex PCR, the repertoire was profiled, and TCRdb retains in-frame clones only, with some absent. The repertoire holds about 7,000 clones, roughly 65% seen once, with about 25% in the top ten. This TCR was sampled from a woman between 40 and 50 years old in good health. The V call is TRBV7-6, the J call TRBJ2-3; 10 bases match TRBD2. The specimen sequenced was CD8+ T cells sorted from blood. The CDR3 DNA follows: TGTGCCAGCAGCCCAGGACTTAGCGGGAGGTACGCAGATACGCAGTATTTT. Its translation: CASSPGLSGRYADTQYF.